This is a list of T cell receptor beta chains from one sample in a study of glioma-infiltrating T cells after dendritic cell vaccination. Generated by immunoSEQ multiplex PCR, the TCRdb table keeps only in-frame clones and is missing some. The table records around 60,000 clones, more than 75% of them present only once. This specimen was blood, taken after dendritic cell vaccination. The receptors were gathered from a human donor with glioblastoma. Both conserved end residues are part of each CDR3. D genes are given only for firm matches. The listing skips clone size in some rows; elsewhere it reads once, few, many or a size class.

v_gene	d_gene	j_gene	abundance	CDR3aa	CDR3nt
TRBV5-4	-	TRBJ1-1	-	CASSLPGVTEAFF	TGTGCCAGCAGCTTGCCCGGGGTCACTGAAGCTTTCTTT
TRBV30	TRBD1	TRBJ2-5	-	CAWDGQGRETQYF	TGTGCCTGGGACGGACAGGGGAGAGAGACCCAGTACTTC
TRBV21-1	-	TRBJ2-3	-	CASSKRTGTCTDTQYF	TGTGCCAGCAGCAAGAGGACAGGGACATGCACAGATACGCAGTATTTT
TRBV11-2	TRBD2	TRBJ2-2	-	CASSFLGTSYTGELFF	TGTGCCAGCAGCTTCCTTGGGACTAGCTACACCGGGGAGCTGTTTTTT
TRBV7-8	TRBD1	TRBJ1-5	-	CASSSDRGRRNQPQHF	TGTGCCAGCAGCTCGGACAGGGGGCGGCGGAATCAGCCCCAGCATTTT
TRBV13	-	TRBJ2-3	once	CASSFLRESTDTQYF	TGTGCCAGCAGCTTTCTCCGGGAATCCACAGATACGCAGTATTTT
TRBV4-1	TRBD2	TRBJ2-7	once	CASSQGTSGGLGSYEQYF	TGCGCCAGCAGCCAAGGGACTAGCGGGGGACTCGGGTCCTACGAGCAGTACTTC
TRBV5-1	-	TRBJ1-1	few	CASSLHSNTEAFF	TGCGCCAGCAGCTTGCACAGTAACACTGAAGCTTTCTTT
TRBV19	-	TRBJ1-1	-	CASSIVHGNTEAFF	TGTGCCAGTAGTATAGTCCACGGGAACACTGAAGCTTTCTTT
TRBV27	TRBD1	TRBJ1-1	once	CASSLSFFLSQDRGLATEAFF	TGTGCCAGCAGTTTATCTTTTTTTTTGTCTCAGGACAGGGGGCTTGCAACTGAAGCTTTCTTT
TRBV2	TRBD1	TRBJ1-2	-	CAGRRDRAQDNYTF	TGTGCCGGGCGGAGGGACAGGGCCCAAGATAACTACACCTTC
TRBV27	-	TRBJ2-2	-	CASSTSSGELFF	TGTGCCAGCAGTACTTCTTCCGGGGAGCTGTTTTTT
TRBV29-1	TRBD1	TRBJ2-7	few	CSVGPTSDRGYEQYF	TGCAGCGTTGGCCCCACCTCCGACAGGGGATACGAGCAGTACTTC
TRBV15	-	TRBJ2-2	-	CATSRDPVSGELFF	TGTGCCACCAGCAGAGATCCAGTCTCCGGGGAGCTGTTTTTT
TRBV28	-	TRBJ2-5	-	CASSLLTSGQETQYF	TGTGCCAGCAGTTTATTGACTAGTGGCCAAGAGACCCAGTACTTC
TRBV7-3	-	TRBJ2-2	few	CASSLTGRTGELFF	TGTGCCAGCAGCTTAACCGGTAGAACCGGGGAGCTGTTTTTT
TRBV5-5	-	TRBJ1-2	once	CASTPDSTNYGYTF	TGTGCCAGCACCCCGGACAGCACTAACTATGGCTACACCTTC
TRBV11-2	TRBD1	TRBJ2-7	-	CASSPGTGRYF	TGTGCCAGCAGCCCAGGGACAGGCCGATACTTC